Listed below are T cell receptor beta chains from one sample, sequenced in a study of blood T cells in healthy people across ages. Each CDR3 protein gets one entry after TCRdb re-called the 5' RACE reads with MiXCR. This table holds hundreds of thousands of distinct CDR3 sequences, roughly a quarter found once. The same specimen was also included in a second study, on T cells of mothers and their children.

Material for sequencing was blood. The receptors shown here come from a boy aged 2 to 10 in good health. CDR3s include the opening cysteine and the closing phenylalanine or tryptophan. The D gene is left open where the match is weak. Only some rows state a clone size, as once, few, many or a class for expanded clones.

clone size	V gene	J gene	D gene	CDR3 DNA	CDR3 protein
.	TRBV12-3/TRBV12-4	TRBJ2-1	TRBD1	TGTGTCAGCAGTTTAGGGACAGGGAACAATGAGCAGTTCTTC	CVSSLGTGNNEQFF
.	TRBV3-1	TRBJ2-7	TRBD2	TGTGCCAGCGGCCCTGGACTAGCGGAGCGCTACGAGCAGTACTTC	CASGPGLAERYEQYF
.	TRBV18	TRBJ2-1	TRBD2	TGTGCCAGCTCCGGGACTAGCGTCCACAATGAGCAGTTCTTC	CASSGTSVHNEQFF
.	TRBV20-1	TRBJ2-7	TRBD2	TGCAGTGTACGGGGGGTTACGGCCTACGAGCAGTACTTC	CSVRGVTAYEQYF
.	TRBV6-1	TRBJ2-7	.	TGTGCCAGCAACGATCACGAGCAGTACTTC	CASNDHEQYF
.	TRBV6-1	TRBJ2-5	TRBD1	TGTGCCAGCAGTGAAGCGACAGGGCGCCAAGAGACCCAGTACTTC	CASSEATGRQETQYF
.	TRBV5-1	TRBJ2-1	.	TGCGCCAGCAGCTTGGGACCCGAAACGGTGAATGAGCAGTTCTTC	CASSLGPETVNEQFF
.	TRBV4-1	TRBJ2-7	TRBD2	TGCGCCAGCAGCCAAGCCCTGGGACTAGCGGGAACCTACGAGCAGTACTTC	CASSQALGLAGTYEQYF
few	TRBV10-3	TRBJ2-1	TRBD2	TGTGCCATCAGTGGTAGCGGGAGGGCCCTCAATGAGCAGTTCTTC	CAISGSGRALNEQFF
few	TRBV7-6	TRBJ2-1	.	TGTGCCAAGCGCGGGAATGAGCAGTTCTTC	CAKRGNEQFF
many	TRBV11-2	TRBJ2-1	.	TGTGCCAGCAGCCAGGGAGGCGTGTACAATGAGCAGTTCTTC	CASSQGGVYNEQFF
few	TRBV4-3	TRBJ2-3	TRBD2	TGCGCCAGCAGCCAGCAGATAGCGGGAGGGTTCACAGATACGCAGTATTTT	CASSQQIAGGFTDTQYF
.	TRBV9	TRBJ1-4	.	TGTGCCAGCAGCGCGGGCCCTATTGGCCGGGGGACTAATGAAAAACTGTTTTTT	CASSAGPIGRGTNEKLFF
few	TRBV3-1	TRBJ2-2	.	TGTGCCAGCAGCTTCCGGAGGACCGGGGAGCTGTTTTTT	CASSFRRTGELFF
few	TRBV7-2	TRBJ1-1	TRBD1	TGTGCCAGCAGCTTAAGACAGGGTGTCACTGAAGCTTTCTTT	CASSLRQGVTEAFF
few	TRBV6-2/TRBV6-3	TRBJ2-7	TRBD1	TGTGCCAGCAGTTACAGTACAGGGGGCGTCTACGAGCAGTACTTC	CASSYSTGGVYEQYF
.	TRBV20-1	TRBJ2-1	.	TGCAGTGCTAGTGAAAATTACAATGAGCAGTTCTTC	CSASENYNEQFF
few	TRBV18	TRBJ2-7	.	TGTGCCAGCTCACCAGATGGGGTTTACGAGCAGTACTTC	CASSPDGVYEQYF
once	TRBV6-1	TRBJ1-3	.	TGTGCCAGCAGTGAGGACGCGGGCTCTGGAAACACCATATATTTT	CASSEDAGSGNTIYF
few	TRBV7-3	TRBJ2-7	TRBD1	TGTGCCAGCAGCTCATCCCGTACAGGGGGCGGCGAGCAGTACTTC	CASSSSRTGGGEQYF
few	TRBV29-1	TRBJ1-6	TRBD1	TGCAGCGTATTAACGGGGGACAGGGTGGAGTTT	CSVLTGDRVEF
.	TRBV20-1	TRBJ2-4	.	TGCAGTGCTAGAGAACTTACCAAAAACATTCAGTACTTC	CSARELTKNIQYF
few	TRBV3-1	TRBJ2-7	TRBD2	TGTGCCAGCAGCCAAAGGTTTGCACTAGCGGGCACCTACGAGCAGTACTTC	CASSQRFALAGTYEQYF
few	TRBV29-1	TRBJ2-5	TRBD2	TGCAGCGCCCCGGGGGGAGGAATATTC	CSAPGGGIF
.	TRBV5-1	TRBJ2-2	TRBD2	TGCGCCAGCAGCCCGAGACTAGCGGAATGGAACACCGGGGAGCTGTTTTTT	CASSPRLAEWNTGELFF
few	TRBV5-1	TRBJ2-1	TRBD2	TGCGCCAGCCTTCTGAGCGGGAGCTCCTACAATGAGCAGTTCTTC	CASLLSGSSYNEQFF
.	TRBV20-1	TRBJ2-5	.	TGCAGTGCTAGGGGGGGATCTCAAGAGACCCAGTACTTC	CSARGGSQETQYF
many	TRBV7-7	TRBJ2-5	.	TGTGCCAGCAGCTTAGCCCCACAAGAGACCCAGTACTTC	CASSLAPQETQYF
.	TRBV12-5	TRBJ1-6	.	TGTGCTAGTGGTTTGGTACAAGGGCCCCAGCTTAATTCACCCCTCCACTTT	CASGLVQGPQLNSPLHF
.	TRBV7-7	TRBJ2-5	.	TGTGCTAGCAGCTTAGGGGGAATCGAGACCCAGTACTTC	CASSLGGIETQYF
many	TRBV2	TRBJ2-2	TRBD2	TGTGCCAGCAGAGGACTAGCGGGGATAACCGGGGAGCTGTTTTTT	CASRGLAGITGELFF
few	TRBV12-3/TRBV12-4	TRBJ1-4	.	TGTGCCAGCAGTTCCCTGGCAGGCGGATCTGAAAAACTGTTTTTT	CASSSLAGGSEKLFF
.	TRBV7-3	TRBJ1-5	.	TGTGCCAGCAGCTCCAGGGATCTCAATCAGCCCCAGCATTTT	CASSSRDLNQPQHF
.	TRBV20-1	TRBJ2-4	.	TGCAGTGTTATTTACAGGGACAAAAACATTCAGTACTTC	CSVIYRDKNIQYF
.	TRBV7-9	TRBJ1-4	.	TGTGCCAGCAGCTTAGCGCAGGCGAGAACTAATGAAAAACTGTTTTTT	CASSLAQARTNEKLFF
.	TRBV7-9	TRBJ2-5	.	TGTGCCAGCAGCTTAGCCCTCCTAGGCGAAGAGACCCAGTACTTC	CASSLALLGEETQYF
.	TRBV12-3/TRBV12-4	TRBJ2-3	TRBD2	TGTGCCAGCAGTATCCCACTAACGGCGGGGGGCACAGATACGCAGTATTTT	CASSIPLTAGGTDTQYF
.	TRBV24-1	TRBJ2-2	TRBD2	TGTGCCACCAGTGGGTTGACGGGACTAGCGGTGATCCCGAACACCGGGGAGCTGTTTTTT	CATSGLTGLAVIPNTGELFF
.	TRBV19	TRBJ2-7	.	TGTGCCAGTAGTCAAGCGGCTACCTACGAGCAGTACTTC	CASSQAATYEQYF
.	TRBV12-3/TRBV12-4	TRBJ2-7	TRBD2	TGTGCCAGCGGTCGGGGGGGGAGCTCCTACGAGCAGTACTTC	CASGRGGSSYEQYF
few	TRBV5-1	TRBJ2-3	TRBD1	TGCGCCAGCCTTAGAGGAGACAGGGGCACAGATACGCAGTATTTT	CASLRGDRGTDTQYF
.	TRBV29-1	TRBJ1-1	.	TGCAGCGTTGCCGTGACAGGTCCCGGGTCCGCTTTCTTT	CSVAVTGPGSAFF
many	TRBV5-6	TRBJ2-2	TRBD2	TGTGCCAGCAGCTTGGCAGAGGGGCTAGCGGCCGGGGAGCTGTTTTTT	CASSLAEGLAAGELFF
.	TRBV5-1	TRBJ2-1	.	TGCGCCAGCAGCTTGTTCCAGGCTGAGCAGTTCTTC	CASSLFQAEQFF
.	TRBV20-1	TRBJ2-4	TRBD2	TGCAGTGCTAGACCTAGCGGGAGGAACATTCAGTACTTC	CSARPSGRNIQYF
.	TRBV27	TRBJ2-1	.	TGTGCCAGCAGTTTGGCCCGCATCAGCAATGAGCAGTTCTTC	CASSLARISNEQFF
few	TRBV20-1	TRBJ1-4	TRBD1	TGCAGTGCTAGAGATGCACAGGGGGCAGGTGGGGGGCTGTTTTTT	CSARDAQGAGGGLFF
.	TRBV3-1	TRBJ1-2	.	TGTGCCAGCAGCCAAGATCCCGGGTTCCACTATGGCTACACCTTC	CASSQDPGFHYGYTF
.	TRBV12-3/TRBV12-4	TRBJ2-7	TRBD1	TGTGCCAGCAAAAGTTCAGAGGGACAGCCTTCCTACGAGCAGTACTTC	CASKSSEGQPSYEQYF